These 17 T cell receptor beta chains were sequenced from one sample in a study of CD8 T cells in ankylosing spondylitis (dated by TCRdb to about 2017). The paper as a whole reports these results and caveats: Blood from ankylosing spondylitis patients appeared to be characterized by a TCR beta motif made up of about 8 highly homologous amino acid variants.

The library relied on 5' RACE. The instrument was an Illumina HiSeq 2500. TCRdb reworked the public reads: Q25 trimming with fastp, MiXCR clone assembly, productive beta chains retained. Every CDR3 protein is listed once, alongside the most common genes and DNA of its rows. Within this sample are about 200,000 distinct CDR3 sequences, with 7.3% of them counted one time only. The top ten hold around 14% of the sample. No cognate antigen is known for these TCRs. The sample consisted of blood, either unsorted or a sorted T cell fraction (not recorded which). All receptors come from a male donor with ankylosing spondylitis.

In its sample, this clonotype was seen a few times. CDR3 DNA sequence: TGTGCCAGCAGCCCGGGAGGAACACCTTTATCCGAGCAGTACTTC. This sequence encodes CASSPGGTPLSEQYF. V is TRBV9 and J is TRBJ2-7, with TRBD2 identical over 7 bases. The junction had 13 bases not matched to a gene; V was cut back by 4 bases and J by 6 bases. CDR1 and CDR2 (germline): SGDLS, YYNGEE. The length of the CDR3 is 15 residues.

This rearrangement joins TRBV6-1 to TRBJ2-7, with no clear D. V gave up 4 bases and J gave up 3 bases, with 13 bases separating them. The germline gives CDR1 MNHNS, CDR2 SASEGT. The CDR3 runs 14 residues. CDR3 nucleotides: TGTGCCAGCAGTGTATCGTGGCCGGACTACGAGCAGTACTTC. Translation gives CASSVSWPDYEQYF.

This clonotype was observed many times. V is TRBV12-3 or TRBV12-4 and J is TRBJ1-2, with TRBD1 identical over 11 bases. V lost 8 bases to trimming and J lost 4 bases; unmatched junction nucleotides: 18. The CDR3 length is 18 residues. CDR3 protein: CASDPYPGTGGPSYGYTF. Written as DNA, the CDR3 is TGTGCCAGCGATCCCTACCCCGGGACAGGGGGTCCCAGCTATGGCTACACCTTC.

Of note for this clonotype: This may be a read error, as it is one base from a much larger clone. This chain links TRBV20-1 with TRBJ2-7, with D perhaps being TRBD1 or TRBD2 (5 bases each). The CDR3 loop spans 17 amino acids. Germline-derived CDR1 and CDR2 are DFQATT and SNEGSKA (reference sequence). The DNA for the CDR3 is TGCTGTGCCAAGTCGTTAACCGGGACCCTGCGCTCCTACGAGCAGTACTTC. Translating it yields CCAKSLTGTLRSYEQYF.

On this clonotype itself: A much more abundant neighbour one base away suggests this may be a read error. The chain carries TRBV2 and TRBJ1-5, with D tentatively TRBD1 (6 bases). The germline V gene encodes CDR1 SNHLY and CDR2 FYNNEI. The CDR3 runs to 15 residues. The CDR3: CTSSPGTTSNQPQHF. The DNA of the CDR3 is TGTACCAGCAGTCCCGGGACAACTAGCAATCAGCCCCAGCATTTT.

This clonotype has ten or more counts. This rearrangement joins TRBV27 to TRBJ2-1; 12 nucleotides match TRBD2. The germline V gene encodes CDR1 MNHEY and CDR2 SMNVEV (reference sequence). V lost 5 bases and J lost 8; bases outside the gene matches: 7. The CDR3 contains 15 residues. Here the CDR3 DNA reads TGTGCCAGCAGTCCACGACTAGCGGGAGATCATGAGCAGTTCTTC. Residues: CASSPRLAGDHEQFF.

This clonotype has a count of ten or more. The chain recombines TRBV6-5 with TRBJ1-1, with D uncertain. With 2 bases removed from V and 0 bases from J, the gap between germline ends came to 7 bases. CDR1 is MNHEY, CDR2 SVGAGI, per germline. The CDR3 loop spans 14 amino acids. The CDR3 region has the DNA TGTGCCAGCAGTTACGGCAGCGTGAACACTGAAGCTTTCTTT. Translation gives CASSYGSVNTEAFF.

This clonotype was seen repeatedly, ten times or more. This chain uses TRBV6-5 with TRBJ1-6, with D unresolved. Between the trimmed V and J ends, which lost 0 bases and 7 bases, there was a span of 16 bases. This CDR3 comprises 17 residues. Germline assignment: CDR1 MNHEY and CDR2 SVGAGI. CDR3 DNA sequence: TGTGCCAGCAGTTACTCATTAGCCGGCGGGCAGAATTCACCCCTCCACTTT. Translation: CASSYSLAGGQNSPLHF.

The rearrangement joins TRBV7-6 to TRBJ2-7; the D gene is possibly TRBD1 (5 bases). Between the trimmed V and J ends, which lost 3 bases and 2 bases, there was a span of 11 bases. Per the germline V gene, CDR1 is SGHVS and CDR2 is FNYEAQ. The CDR3 length is 14 residues. CDR3 nucleotides: TGTGCCAGCAGCTTGTTAACAGGTCCCTACGAGCAGTACTTC. This encodes CASSLLTGPYEQYF.

In this sample, this clonotype turned up a few times. The chain couples TRBV20-1 to TRBJ2-3; 7 positions match TRBD1. V was pared by 6 bases and J by 3 bases, with 24 bases of the junction left unmatched. This CDR3 is 19 amino acids long. Germline assignment: CDR1 DFQATT and CDR2 SNEGSKA (reference sequence). The CDR3 DNA is TGCAGTGCAACCTCAACTAGGGACAGCCGAGACGACTATACAGATACGCAGTATTTT. This translates into CSATSTRDSRDDYTDTQYF.

The sample holds many counts of this clonotype. This sequence joins TRBV2 and TRBJ2-1; no definite D call. CDR3 length: 10 amino acids. Per germline, CDR1 SNHLY and CDR2 FYNNEI. Trimming stripped 9 bases from V and 9 bases from J, with 9 bases between. CDR3 in DNA: TGTGCCAGAAGCCCGGGTGAGCAGTTCTTC. This gives the protein CARSPGEQFF.

The sample holds many counts of this clonotype. This chain's CDR3 is CASSPGLVSSYNEQFF. As DNA, the CDR3 is TGTGCCAGCAGCCCCGGACTCGTGAGCTCCTACAATGAGCAGTTCTTC. The chain employs TRBV11-2 and TRBJ2-1; a weak D match, TRBD2 (5 bases). The CDR3 has 16 amino acids. V was trimmed by 5 bases and J by 0 bases, leaving 14 bases between them. The V gene's germline CDR1 is SGHAT and CDR2 FQNNGV. The full variable domain, its missing parts supplied by reference TRBV11-2 and TRBJ2-1, is EAGVAQSPRYKIIEKRQSVAFWCNPISGHATLYWYQQILGQGPKLLIQFQNNGVVDDSQLPKDRFSAERLKGVDSTLKIQPAKLEDSAVYLCASSPGLVSSYNEQFFGPGTRLTVL.

There are a few counts of this clonotype. The genes are TRBV6-1 and TRBJ1-1; D gene uncertain. This CDR3 has 12 residues. V lost 6 bases to trimming and J lost 4 bases, with 9 bases between them. CDR1 is MNHNS, CDR2 SASEGT, per germline. CDR3 amino acids: CASRAAATEAFF. In nucleotides, the CDR3 is TGTGCCAGCAGGGCAGCGGCCACTGAAGCTTTCTTT.

The chain uses TRBV29-1 and TRBJ2-3; D possibly corresponds to TRBD2 (6 bases). The CDR3 has 16 amino acids. Germline V gene sequence: CDR1 SQVTM, CDR2 ANQGSEA. V was cut by 6 bases and J by 0 bases, with 19 bases left in between. The CDR3 here is CSVDPTSLFSTDTQYF. The DNA for the CDR3 is TGCAGCGTCGATCCCACTAGCCTATTTAGCACAGATACGCAGTATTTT.

This clonotype was detected many times. V usage is TRBV2 and J usage is TRBJ2-2, with D possibly matching TRBD2 (5 bases). This CDR3 region has 14 residues. In germline, CDR1 is SNHLY, CDR2 FYNNEI. The V and J ends lost 8 bases and 4 bases respectively, with 14 bases between them. The CDR3 protein is CASPSTRSTGELFF. CDR3 coding DNA: TGTGCCAGCCCCTCTACTAGAAGCACCGGGGAGCTGTTTTTT.

This clonotype was detected ten times or more. The J gene is TRBJ2-2, the V gene TRBV4-2; 10 bases match TRBD1. This CDR3 has 17 amino acids. J was trimmed by 7 bases and V by 4 bases; bases with no gene match: 12. Germline values: CDR1 LGHNA, CDR2 YNFKEQ. The chain's CDR3 is CASSPGTGDRKYGELFF. The CDR3 region has the DNA TGTGCCAGCAGCCCCGGGACAGGGGACAGAAAATACGGGGAGCTGTTTTTT.

This clonotype was seen a few times. The chain combines TRBV3-1 with TRBJ2-5; 14 bases align to TRBD2. The V gene end was trimmed by 4 bases and the J gene end by 6 bases; junction bases not matched to a gene: 16. The CDR3 is made up of 19 amino acids. Germline V gives CDR1 LGHDT, CDR2 YNNKEL (reference sequence). The CDR3 region has the DNA TGTGCCAGCAGCCCGAGGACTAGCGGGGGGTCCCGTTTGGTGAAGACCCAGTACTTC. Its translation: CASSPRTSGGSRLVKTQYF.